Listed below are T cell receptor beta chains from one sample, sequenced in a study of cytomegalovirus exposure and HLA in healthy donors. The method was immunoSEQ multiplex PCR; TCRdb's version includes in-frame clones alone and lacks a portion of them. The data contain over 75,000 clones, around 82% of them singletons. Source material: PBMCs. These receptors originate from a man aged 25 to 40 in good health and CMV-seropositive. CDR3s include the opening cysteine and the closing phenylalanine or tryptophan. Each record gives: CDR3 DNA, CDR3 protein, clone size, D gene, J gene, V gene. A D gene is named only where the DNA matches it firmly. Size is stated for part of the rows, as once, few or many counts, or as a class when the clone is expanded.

CDR3 DNA: TGTGCCAGCAGTTCCCTCCTATCCACCAGCCTGGCAGGCTATGGCTACACCTTC; CDR3 protein: CASSSLLSTSLAGYGYTF; clone size: .; D gene: .; J gene: TRBJ1-2; V gene: TRBV28
CDR3 DNA: TGTGCCAGCAGCCCAACAGGCGAGGAGCAGCCCCAGCATTTT; CDR3 protein: CASSPTGEEQPQHF; clone size: .; D gene: .; J gene: TRBJ1-5; V gene: TRBV9
CDR3 DNA: TGTGCCAGCAGTTTAGCGGGAGGCTCTTTCCAAGAGACCCAGTACTTC; CDR3 protein: CASSLAGGSFQETQYF; clone size: .; D gene: TRBD2; J gene: TRBJ2-5; V gene: TRBV7-2
CDR3 DNA: TGTGCCAGCAGTTATTTGTCAACTAGCACAGATACGCAGTATTTT; CDR3 protein: CASSYLSTSTDTQYF; clone size: .; D gene: .; J gene: TRBJ2-3; V gene: TRBV27
CDR3 DNA: TGTGCCAGCAGCTCCGGGACAGATACGCAGTATTTT; CDR3 protein: CASSSGTDTQYF; clone size: .; D gene: .; J gene: TRBJ2-3; V gene: TRBV5-4
CDR3 DNA: TGTGCCAGCAGCTCCCTAGCGGGAGGGTACAATGAGCAGTTCTTC; CDR3 protein: CASSSLAGGYNEQFF; clone size: .; D gene: TRBD2; J gene: TRBJ2-1; V gene: TRBV7-8
CDR3 DNA: TGTGCCAGCAGCTTGGGGCTAGCGGTGCTAGAGACCCAGTACTTC; CDR3 protein: CASSLGLAVLETQYF; clone size: .; D gene: TRBD2; J gene: TRBJ2-5; V gene: TRBV7-9
CDR3 DNA: TGTGCCAGCAGCTTAGCGCAGAGGAAAGGAAACACCATATATTTT; CDR3 protein: CASSLAQRKGNTIYF; clone size: .; D gene: .; J gene: TRBJ1-3; V gene: TRBV7-2
CDR3 DNA: TGTGCCATCAGTGAGTCACAGGGGGATACCGGGGAGCTGTTTTTT; CDR3 protein: CAISESQGDTGELFF; clone size: .; D gene: TRBD1; J gene: TRBJ2-2; V gene: TRBV10-3
CDR3 DNA: TGTGCCAGCAGCTTGGCAGGACAGGGATGGCATGGCTACACCTTC; CDR3 protein: CASSLAGQGWHGYTF; clone size: few; D gene: TRBD1; J gene: TRBJ1-2; V gene: TRBV5-6
CDR3 DNA: TGTGCCAGCAGCGTAGAGGACAGGGGGGATACCGGGGAGCTGTTTTTT; CDR3 protein: CASSVEDRGDTGELFF; clone size: .; D gene: TRBD1; J gene: TRBJ2-2; V gene: TRBV9
CDR3 DNA: TGTGCCAGCTCGGCATATAACCCTAGCGGGAGGTCCTACGAGCAGTACTTC; CDR3 protein: CASSAYNPSGRSYEQYF; clone size: .; D gene: TRBD2; J gene: TRBJ2-7; V gene: TRBV18
CDR3 DNA: TGTGCCAGCAGTTACTCAGGGGTGGGCGAGCAGTACTTC; CDR3 protein: CASSYSGVGEQYF; clone size: .; D gene: .; J gene: TRBJ2-7; V gene: TRBV6-5
CDR3 DNA: TGTGCCAGCTACCAAGCGGGCAGGGATGGAAACACCATATATTTT; CDR3 protein: CASYQAGRDGNTIYF; clone size: .; D gene: .; J gene: TRBJ1-3; V gene: TRBV2
CDR3 DNA: TGTGCCAGCAGTTTCCGAACCGGACAGGCCTACACTGAAGCTTTCTTT; CDR3 protein: CASSFRTGQAYTEAFF; clone size: few; D gene: TRBD1; J gene: TRBJ1-1; V gene: TRBV27
CDR3 DNA: TGTGCCAGCAGTTTGCAGGGATACTACGAGCAGTACTTC; CDR3 protein: CASSLQGYYEQYF; clone size: once; D gene: .; J gene: TRBJ2-7; V gene: TRBV27
CDR3 DNA: TGTGCCTGGGAGTTTAAGCGGGGCCTGCAGTTCTTC; CDR3 protein: CAWEFKRGLQFF; clone size: .; D gene: TRBD2; J gene: TRBJ2-1; V gene: TRBV30
CDR3 DNA: TGTGCCACCAGCAGACGGGACAACAGCAATCAGCCCCAGCATTTT; CDR3 protein: CATSRRDNSNQPQHF; clone size: once; D gene: .; J gene: TRBJ1-5; V gene: TRBV15
CDR3 DNA: TGCAGCGTGGGGGGTCCGGGCGATCAGCCCCAGCATTTT; CDR3 protein: CSVGGPGDQPQHF; clone size: .; D gene: .; J gene: TRBJ1-5; V gene: TRBV29-1
CDR3 DNA: TGTGCCAGCTCTAGCGGGTTATCCTACGAGCAGTACTTC; CDR3 protein: CASSSGLSYEQYF; clone size: .; D gene: TRBD2; J gene: TRBJ2-7; V gene: TRBV2
CDR3 DNA: TGTGCCACCAGCAGAGAGGACTCTGGGTCGCAGTACTTC; CDR3 protein: CATSREDSGSQYF; clone size: .; D gene: .; J gene: TRBJ2-5; V gene: TRBV15
CDR3 DNA: TGTGCCAGCTCACCACTTCCGCGACAGGGGGCCTACGAGCAGTACTTC; CDR3 protein: CASSPLPRQGAYEQYF; clone size: .; D gene: TRBD1; J gene: TRBJ2-7; V gene: TRBV18
CDR3 DNA: TGTGCCAGCTCACCGAGCTTTTCCGGGGAGCTGTTTTTT; CDR3 protein: CASSPSFSGELFF; clone size: once; D gene: .; J gene: TRBJ2-2; V gene: TRBV18
CDR3 DNA: TGTGCCAGCACCCCCCGGCCGGGACTAGCGGGAGGCCGAGAGACCCAGTACTTC; CDR3 protein: CASTPRPGLAGGRETQYF; clone size: .; D gene: TRBD2; J gene: TRBJ2-5; V gene: TRBV28
CDR3 DNA: TGTGCCAGCTCACCACGCGGACCCGGGACAGGGGGTTCGAGCGGCTCTGGAAACACCATATATTTT; CDR3 protein: CASSPRGPGTGGSSGSGNTIYF; clone size: .; D gene: TRBD1; J gene: TRBJ1-3; V gene: TRBV18
CDR3 DNA: TGTGCCAGCAGCCCACCGACAGGGCTCAGCACAGATACGCAGTATTTT; CDR3 protein: CASSPPTGLSTDTQYF; clone size: .; D gene: TRBD1; J gene: TRBJ2-3; V gene: TRBV7-8
CDR3 DNA: TGTGCCAGCAGCCCCCTAACGACGGCAGGGTCTAATGAAAAACTGTTTTTT; CDR3 protein: CASSPLTTAGSNEKLFF; clone size: .; D gene: .; J gene: TRBJ1-4; V gene: TRBV4-2
CDR3 DNA: TGTGCCAGCAGCCAAAGAGGGGGGGGAGGATACTACGAGCAGTACTTC; CDR3 protein: CASSQRGGGGYYEQYF; clone size: .; D gene: .; J gene: TRBJ2-7; V gene: TRBV14
CDR3 DNA: TGTGCCAGCAGCTGGAGAGCGGATCAGCCCCAGCATTTT; CDR3 protein: CASSWRADQPQHF; clone size: .; D gene: .; J gene: TRBJ1-5; V gene: TRBV5-5
CDR3 DNA: TGTGCCTTTACTAACCGGCCACCGTCCCTCCACTTT; CDR3 protein: CAFTNRPPSLHF; clone size: few; D gene: .; J gene: TRBJ1-6; V gene: TRBV30
CDR3 DNA: TGTGCCAGCAGCTTAGAACTTTCCTACAATGAGCAGTTCTTC; CDR3 protein: CASSLELSYNEQFF; clone size: .; D gene: .; J gene: TRBJ2-1; V gene: TRBV11-2
CDR3 DNA: TGTGCCAGCAGCTCGGACAGGGAGGTCTACGAGCAGTACTTC; CDR3 protein: CASSSDREVYEQYF; clone size: .; D gene: TRBD1; J gene: TRBJ2-7; V gene: TRBV5-4
CDR3 DNA: TGTGCCTGGACCAACCCCAGGGGGGACGGCTCTGGGGCCAACGTCCTGACTTTC; CDR3 protein: CAWTNPRGDGSGANVLTF; clone size: .; D gene: .; J gene: TRBJ2-6; V gene: TRBV30
CDR3 DNA: TGCGCCAGCAGCCAAGTACCGGGAGCGGCAGATACGCAGTATTTT; CDR3 protein: CASSQVPGAADTQYF; clone size: .; D gene: .; J gene: TRBJ2-3; V gene: TRBV4-3
CDR3 DNA: TGTGCCAGCAGCTTAGAAGCCCTAGCGGGAGTCAGGTACGAGCAGTACTTC; CDR3 protein: CASSLEALAGVRYEQYF; clone size: .; D gene: TRBD2; J gene: TRBJ2-7; V gene: TRBV7-2
CDR3 DNA: TGTGCCAGCAGCTTAGTAAATTCACCCCTCCACTTT; CDR3 protein: CASSLVNSPLHF; clone size: .; D gene: .; J gene: TRBJ1-6; V gene: TRBV7-8
CDR3 DNA: TGTGCCAGCAGCCCCCCCGGGACTAGCGGGAGAAACGAGCAGTACTTC; CDR3 protein: CASSPPGTSGRNEQYF; clone size: .; D gene: TRBD2; J gene: TRBJ2-7; V gene: TRBV11-2
CDR3 DNA: TGTGCCATCAGTGAGTCCCAGGGGGAAATAGACGATGAGCAGTTCTTC; CDR3 protein: CAISESQGEIDDEQFF; clone size: .; D gene: TRBD1; J gene: TRBJ2-1; V gene: TRBV10-3
CDR3 DNA: TGTGCCAGCAGCTTAGAATCCGTGGCTAGCGGAAACGTGGATACGCAGTATTTT; CDR3 protein: CASSLESVASGNVDTQYF; clone size: .; D gene: TRBD2; J gene: TRBJ2-3; V gene: TRBV11-2
CDR3 DNA: TGTGCCAGCAGCTTGACTAGCGGGAGCCTAGGAGAGCAGTACTTC; CDR3 protein: CASSLTSGSLGEQYF; clone size: once; D gene: TRBD2; J gene: TRBJ2-5; V gene: TRBV7-9
CDR3 DNA: TGCGCCAGCAGCGTTTTGGACAGGGACGACGAGCAGTACTTC; CDR3 protein: CASSVLDRDDEQYF; clone size: .; D gene: TRBD1; J gene: TRBJ2-7; V gene: TRBV5-1
CDR3 DNA: TGTGCCAGCAGACCAGGGACTGACTACAATGAGCAGTTCTTC; CDR3 protein: CASRPGTDYNEQFF; clone size: .; D gene: .; J gene: TRBJ2-1; V gene: TRBV11-2
CDR3 DNA: TGTGCCAGCAGAGACGGACAGGGCGGTTCTCCCCTCCACTTT; CDR3 protein: CASRDGQGGSPLHF; clone size: .; D gene: TRBD1; J gene: TRBJ1-6; V gene: TRBV28
CDR3 DNA: TGTGCCAGCAGTTCTTCACCAGGGGGGACTGGATACAATGAGCAGTTCTTC; CDR3 protein: CASSSSPGGTGYNEQFF; clone size: few; D gene: .; J gene: TRBJ2-1; V gene: TRBV27
CDR3 DNA: TGTGCCAGCAGTCTACAGGGGGCGAGCACTGAAGCTTTCTTT; CDR3 protein: CASSLQGASTEAFF; clone size: once; D gene: TRBD1; J gene: TRBJ1-1; V gene: TRBV27
CDR3 DNA: TGTGCCAGCAGTTTATGGACAGGGAAGTACGAGCAGTACTTC; CDR3 protein: CASSLWTGKYEQYF; clone size: .; D gene: TRBD1; J gene: TRBJ2-7; V gene: TRBV28
CDR3 DNA: TGTGCCAGCAGCTTGGCTGGGGGCGAGCAGTTCTTC; CDR3 protein: CASSLAGGEQFF; clone size: .; D gene: .; J gene: TRBJ2-1; V gene: TRBV5-5
CDR3 DNA: TGTGCCAGCAGTGAAGTGATCGCAACAGCTAACTATGGCTACACCTTC; CDR3 protein: CASSEVIATANYGYTF; clone size: .; D gene: .; J gene: TRBJ1-2; V gene: TRBV2
CDR3 DNA: TGCGCCAGCAGCACGGGACAGATATCGAAAGAGACCCAGTACTTC; CDR3 protein: CASSTGQISKETQYF; clone size: .; D gene: TRBD1; J gene: TRBJ2-5; V gene: TRBV5-1
CDR3 DNA: TGTGCCAGCGATCAGGGGGGAAGTTCTGGGGCCAACGTCCTGACTTTC; CDR3 protein: CASDQGGSSGANVLTF; clone size: .; D gene: .; J gene: TRBJ2-6; V gene: TRBV7-8
CDR3 DNA: TGTGCCAGCAGCTTAGCGGGAGGGGGGGGCCACCAAGAGACCCAGTACTTC; CDR3 protein: CASSLAGGGGHQETQYF; clone size: .; D gene: TRBD2; J gene: TRBJ2-5; V gene: TRBV5-4
CDR3 DNA: TGTGCCAGCAGCTTGGTAGGGGTAGCGGGGAGCACAGATACGCAGTATTTT; CDR3 protein: CASSLVGVAGSTDTQYF; clone size: few; D gene: TRBD2; J gene: TRBJ2-3; V gene: TRBV5-6
CDR3 DNA: TGTGCCACCAGCAGAGATCTCGGCTCTGGAAACACCATATATTTT; CDR3 protein: CATSRDLGSGNTIYF; clone size: .; D gene: .; J gene: TRBJ1-3; V gene: TRBV15
CDR3 DNA: TGTGCCAGCAGATCGGGACTAGCGCTAGAAGAGACCCAGTACTTC; CDR3 protein: CASRSGLALEETQYF; clone size: .; D gene: TRBD2; J gene: TRBJ2-5; V gene: TRBV2
CDR3 DNA: TGTGCCAGCAGCACGTGGGGACTAGCGGGAGAGGCGGAGACCCAGTACTTC; CDR3 protein: CASSTWGLAGEAETQYF; clone size: .; D gene: TRBD2; J gene: TRBJ2-5; V gene: TRBV7-9
CDR3 DNA: TGTGCTAGTGGGGCCGGACTAGCGGGCCCCTCCCATGAGCAGTTCTTC; CDR3 protein: CASGAGLAGPSHEQFF; clone size: .; D gene: TRBD2; J gene: TRBJ2-1; V gene: TRBV12-5